This paragraph covers one TCR beta chain sequence. The antigen remains unidentified. With 1 base removed from V and 5 bases from J, the gap between germline ends came to 14 bases. Germline V gene lookup returns CDR1 LNHNV and CDR2 YYDKDF (reference sequence). This CDR3 has 15 amino acids. The data were obtained in a study of identical twins. Study conclusions and caveats: Among beta out-of-frame sequences, excess sharing between twins appeared weaker. Conclusions leaned on cross-sectional statistical analysis and did not track the same donors over time.

Unique molecular identifiers were present on the cDNA, which also gained a universal primer site by template switching. TCRdb itself ran the 5' RACE reads through MiXCR, one entry per CDR3 protein. The data contain 1.5 million to 2 million distinct CDR3 sequences, more than 30% of them singletons. The V call is TRBV15, the J call TRBJ2-5; D may be TRBD1 or TRBD2 (5 bases each). Sample: cord blood. The clonotype was recovered from a newborn girl in good health. The CDR3 reads CATSRGRRDDETQYF. The CDR3 nucleotides read TGTGCCACCAGCAGAGGGAGAAGGGACGACGAGACCCAGTACTTC.